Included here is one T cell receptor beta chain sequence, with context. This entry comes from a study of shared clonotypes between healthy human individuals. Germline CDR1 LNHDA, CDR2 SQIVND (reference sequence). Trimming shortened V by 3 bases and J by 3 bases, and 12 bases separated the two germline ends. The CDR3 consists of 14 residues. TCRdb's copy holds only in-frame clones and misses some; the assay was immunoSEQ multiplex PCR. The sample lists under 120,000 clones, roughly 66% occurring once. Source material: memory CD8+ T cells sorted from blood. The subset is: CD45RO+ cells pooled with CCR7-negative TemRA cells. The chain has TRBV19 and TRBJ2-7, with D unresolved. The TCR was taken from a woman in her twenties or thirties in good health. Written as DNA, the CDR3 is TGTGCCAGTAGTATGGCATTGTGGATCTACGAGCAGTACTTC. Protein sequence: CASSMALWIYEQYF.